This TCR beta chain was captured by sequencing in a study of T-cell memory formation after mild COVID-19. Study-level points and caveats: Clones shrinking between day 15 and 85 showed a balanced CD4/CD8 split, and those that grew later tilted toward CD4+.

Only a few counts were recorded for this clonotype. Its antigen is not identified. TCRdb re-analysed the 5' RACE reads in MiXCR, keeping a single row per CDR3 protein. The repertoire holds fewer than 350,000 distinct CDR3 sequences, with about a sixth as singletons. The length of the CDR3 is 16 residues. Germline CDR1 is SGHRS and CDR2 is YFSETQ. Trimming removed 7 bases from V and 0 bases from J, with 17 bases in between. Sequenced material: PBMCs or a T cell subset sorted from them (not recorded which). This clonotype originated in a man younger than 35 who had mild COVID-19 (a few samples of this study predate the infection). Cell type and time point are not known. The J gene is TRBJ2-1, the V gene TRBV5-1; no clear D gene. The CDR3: CASRPFDGSSYNEQFF. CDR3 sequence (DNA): TGCGCCAGCCGCCCCTTTGACGGTAGCTCCTACAATGAGCAGTTCTTC.